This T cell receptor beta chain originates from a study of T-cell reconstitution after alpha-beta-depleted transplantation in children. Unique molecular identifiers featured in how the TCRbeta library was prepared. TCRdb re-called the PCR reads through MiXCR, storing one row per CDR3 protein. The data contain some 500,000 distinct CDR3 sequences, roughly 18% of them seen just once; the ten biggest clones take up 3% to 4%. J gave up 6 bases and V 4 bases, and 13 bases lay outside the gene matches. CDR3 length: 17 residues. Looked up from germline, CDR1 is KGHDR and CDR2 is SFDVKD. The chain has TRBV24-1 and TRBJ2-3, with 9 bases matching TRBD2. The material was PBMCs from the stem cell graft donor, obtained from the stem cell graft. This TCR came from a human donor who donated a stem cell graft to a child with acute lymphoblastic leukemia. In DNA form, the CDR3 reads TGTGCCACCAGTGACGGCGGGAGGGCCTACGAGTCCGATACGCAGTATTTT. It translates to CATSDGGRAYESDTQYF.